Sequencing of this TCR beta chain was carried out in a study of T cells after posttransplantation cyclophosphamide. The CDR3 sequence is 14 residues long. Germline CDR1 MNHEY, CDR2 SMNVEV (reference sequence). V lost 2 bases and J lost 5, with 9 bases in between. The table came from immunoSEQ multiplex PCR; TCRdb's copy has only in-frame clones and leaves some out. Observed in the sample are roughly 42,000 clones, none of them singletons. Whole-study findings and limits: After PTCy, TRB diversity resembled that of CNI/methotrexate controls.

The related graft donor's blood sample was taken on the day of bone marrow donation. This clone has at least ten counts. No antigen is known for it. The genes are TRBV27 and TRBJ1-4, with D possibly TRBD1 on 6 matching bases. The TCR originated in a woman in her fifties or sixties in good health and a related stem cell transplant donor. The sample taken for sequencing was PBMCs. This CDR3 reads CASSLVTGNEKLFF. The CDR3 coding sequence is TGTGCCAGCAGTTTAGTTACAGGGAATGAAAAACTGTTTTTT.